The rows below give T cell receptor beta chains drawn from one sample of a study of Graves' ophthalmopathy and Graves' hyperthyroidism. TCRdb analysed the multiplex PCR reads with MiXCR anew, one entry per CDR3 protein. The sample has 560,000 or so distinct CDR3 sequences; 39% are singletons. Sequencing was performed on peripheral blood or thyroid tissue (not recorded which). These receptors originate from an adult man with Graves' hyperthyroidism. Each CDR3 is given with its conserved first and last residue. The D gene is left open where the match is weak. Clone size is shown for a subset of rows, as once, few, many or a class of expanded clone.

d_gene	j_gene	abundance	v_gene	CDR3aa	CDR3nt
NA	TRBJ2-7	NA	TRBV24-1	CATSGPYEQYF	TGTGCCACCAGTGGCCCATACGAGCAGTACTTC
NA	TRBJ1-3	once	TRBV7-2	CASSRSGANTIYF	TGTGCCAGCAGCCGTAGCGGAGCGAACACCATATATTTT
NA	TRBJ2-2	once	TRBV7-9	CASSVVGGNGELFF	TGTGCCAGCAGCGTAGTTGGGGGTAACGGGGAGCTGTTTTTT
TRBD1	TRBJ2-1	NA	TRBV24-1	CATASGTGGRAEQFF	TGTGCCACCGCATCCGGGACAGGGGGAAGGGCTGAGCAGTTCTTC
TRBD2	TRBJ2-7	many	TRBV20-1	CSAYSGGRSYEQYF	TGCAGTGCTTATAGCGGGGGACGTTCCTACGAGCAGTACTTC
NA	TRBJ1-2	many	TRBV12-3/TRBV12-4	CAITGGGINGYTF	TGTGCCATCACCGGGGGGGGGATTAATGGCTACACCTTC
TRBD1	TRBJ1-6	NA	TRBV29-1	CSATGVTGGEYSPLHF	TGCAGCGCCACAGGGGTTACGGGCGGGGAGTATTCACCCCTCCACTTT
TRBD1	TRBJ2-1	NA	TRBV19	CASSIQDRGYNEQFF	TGTGCCAGTAGTATCCAGGACAGGGGATACAATGAGCAGTTCTTC
TRBD1	TRBJ1-2	NA	TRBV10-3	CAISEEGGGYTF	TGTGCCATCAGTGAGGAAGGGGGCGGCTACACCTTC
NA	TRBJ1-2	NA	TRBV6-5	CASSYTPGYGYTF	TGTGCCAGCAGTTACACTCCAGGGTATGGCTACACCTTC
NA	TRBJ1-1	many	TRBV7-9	CVSSSRIGNTEAFF	TGTGTCAGCAGCTCGAGAATAGGGAACACTGAAGCTTTCTTT
NA	TRBJ2-6	few	TRBV19	CASSVVMNLAGANVLTF	TGTGCCAGTAGTGTAGTTATGAATTTAGCCGGGGCCAACGTCCTGACTTTC
TRBD2	TRBJ2-1	NA	TRBV5-1	CASSLAGTSSEQFF	TGCGCCAGCAGCTTGGCCGGGACTAGCAGTGAGCAGTTCTTC
TRBD1	TRBJ2-5	few	TRBV5-1	CASSKGAQETQYF	TGCGCCAGCAGCAAGGGGGCCCAAGAGACCCAGTACTTC
TRBD1	TRBJ2-7	NA	TRBV7-9	CASRDRTGAQYNEQYF	TGTGCCAGCAGAGACAGAACAGGGGCGCAATACAATGAGCAGTACTTC
TRBD2	TRBJ2-1	NA	TRBV20-1	CSAPAMGLAGAQFF	TGCAGTGCTCCAGCGATGGGCCTAGCGGGCGCCCAGTTCTTC
NA	TRBJ2-2	many	TRBV29-1	CSASDRNGELFF	TGCAGCGCCTCGGACAGAAACGGGGAGCTGTTTTTT
NA	TRBJ2-1	NA	TRBV29-1	CSARTDSRGNNEQFF	TGCAGCGCCAGAACCGACAGCCGTGGCAACAATGAGCAGTTCTTC
TRBD1	TRBJ2-3	NA	TRBV12-3/TRBV12-4	CASSSTGNTDTQYF	TGTGCCAGCAGTTCGACAGGGAACACAGATACGCAGTATTTT
NA	TRBJ2-5	many	TRBV20-1	CSARGVGGAQETQYF	TGCAGTGCTAGAGGGGTGGGCGGAGCCCAAGAGACCCAGTACTTC
NA	TRBJ2-5	NA	TRBV15	CATSRDNSGKETQYF	TGTGCCACCAGCAGAGACAACTCCGGAAAAGAGACCCAGTACTTC
TRBD1	TRBJ1-6	many	TRBV6-1	CASSPGQGFSPLHF	TGTGCCAGCAGTCCGGGACAGGGGTTTTCACCCCTCCACTTT
TRBD1	TRBJ1-1	NA	TRBV7-9	CATSDRQGRIPNTEAFF	TGTGCCACCAGTGATCGACAGGGAAGGATCCCGAACACTGAAGCTTTCTTT
TRBD1	TRBJ2-7	NA	TRBV7-2	CASSPTATGDYEQYF	TGTGCCAGCAGCCCGACTGCTACAGGGGACTACGAGCAGTACTTC
NA	TRBJ1-4	many	TRBV7-2	CASSLVRVGRVGSTANEKLFF	TGTGCCAGCAGCTTAGTTCGGGTCGGCAGGGTCGGGTCCACGGCTAATGAAAAACTGTTTTTT
NA	TRBJ1-2	many	TRBV20-1	CSARRAGSGYGYTF	TGCAGTGCTAGACGGGCAGGGAGCGGCTATGGCTACACCTTC
NA	TRBJ2-5	NA	TRBV19	CASSEQGETQYF	TGTGCCAGTAGTGAACAGGGAGAGACCCAGTACTTC
NA	TRBJ1-2	NA	TRBV6-1	CASSPGVGIGGYTF	TGTGCCAGCAGTCCCGGAGTGGGTATTGGTGGCTACACCTTC
TRBD1	TRBJ1-2	many	TRBV13	CASSFGRGLHGYTF	TGTGCCAGCAGCTTTGGCAGGGGGCTTCATGGCTACACCTTC
NA	TRBJ2-5	many	TRBV13	CASGTWGETQYF	TGTGCCAGTGGGACCTGGGGGGAGACCCAGTACTTC
NA	TRBJ1-1	NA	TRBV7-9	CASSLDPVGTEAFF	TGTGCCAGCAGCTTAGATCCCGTGGGCACTGAAGCTTTCTTT
NA	TRBJ1-1	few	TRBV5-1	CASSPEGGRDTEAFF	TGCGCCAGCAGCCCGGAGGGGGGCCGAGACACTGAAGCTTTCTTT
NA	TRBJ2-5	many	TRBV4-1	CASSLTPGVETQYF	TGCGCCAGCAGCCTCACACCAGGGGTCGAGACCCAGTACTTC
NA	TRBJ2-3	NA	TRBV20-1	CSARDWAELTSTDTQYF	TGCAGTGCTAGAGATTGGGCAGAATTAACTAGCACAGATACGCAGTATTTT
TRBD1	TRBJ1-2	NA	TRBV7-9	CASSPSQGADYGYTF	TGTGCCAGCAGCCCATCACAGGGGGCCGACTATGGCTACACCTTC
NA	TRBJ2-3	NA	TRBV5-1	CASSKAERSTDTQYF	TGCGCCAGCAGTAAGGCCGAAAGAAGCACAGATACGCAGTATTTT
TRBD1	TRBJ2-5	NA	TRBV7-9	CASSLRGTGQETQYF	TGTGCCAGCAGCTTAAGAGGGACAGGGCAAGAGACCCAGTACTTC
NA	TRBJ2-3	NA	TRBV20-1	CSARDATSQSTDTQYF	TGCAGTGCTAGAGACGCTACTAGCCAAAGCACAGATACGCAGTATTTT
NA	TRBJ2-1	NA	TRBV2	CARDIGPSSYNEQFF	TGTGCCAGGGACATCGGGCCGAGCTCCTACAATGAGCAGTTCTTC
NA	TRBJ2-3	NA	TRBV10-3	CAISELVVADRTDTQYF	TGTGCCATCAGTGAGCTAGTAGTAGCGGATCGCACAGATACGCAGTATTTT
TRBD2	TRBJ2-2	many	TRBV20-1	CSARLAGVNTGELFF	TGCAGTGCTAGACTAGCGGGAGTAAACACCGGGGAGCTGTTTTTT
NA	TRBJ1-1	many	TRBV6-5	CASSYLGQTEAFF	TGTGCCAGCAGTTATCTCGGACAGACTGAAGCTTTCTTT
NA	TRBJ1-1	NA	TRBV7-9	CASSSYMGRNTEAFF	TGTGCCAGCAGCTCCTACATGGGACGGAACACTGAAGCTTTCTTT